This entry features one TCR beta chain sequence. The antigen is not known. A much larger clone differs by one base, so this may be a read error. The data were obtained in a study of T cells in Graves' hyperthyroidism and ophthalmopathy. Findings of the study overall: The model identified upcoming ophthalmopathy a median about 6.5 months ahead of onset.

TCR beta CDR3 sequences were amplified from RNA transcripts. The study used the HTBI primer set for a first-round RT-PCR of the TCR CDR3. TCRdb processed the multiplex PCR reads anew with MiXCR; each CDR3 protein has one entry. The sample lists roughly 500,000 distinct CDR3 sequences, approximately 48% occurring once. Germline-derived CDR1 and CDR2 are SEHNR and FQNEAQ (reference sequence). This CDR3 contains 13 residues. This sequence joins TRBV7-9 and TRBJ2-6; D remains unclear. The sequence came from an adult woman with Graves' disease, either hyperthyroidism or ophthalmopathy (not recorded which). The sample was peripheral blood or thyroid tissue (not recorded which). This CDR3 is CASTLAGANVLTF. As DNA, the CDR3 is TGTGCCAGCACCTTAGCTGGGGCCAACGTCCTGACTTTC.